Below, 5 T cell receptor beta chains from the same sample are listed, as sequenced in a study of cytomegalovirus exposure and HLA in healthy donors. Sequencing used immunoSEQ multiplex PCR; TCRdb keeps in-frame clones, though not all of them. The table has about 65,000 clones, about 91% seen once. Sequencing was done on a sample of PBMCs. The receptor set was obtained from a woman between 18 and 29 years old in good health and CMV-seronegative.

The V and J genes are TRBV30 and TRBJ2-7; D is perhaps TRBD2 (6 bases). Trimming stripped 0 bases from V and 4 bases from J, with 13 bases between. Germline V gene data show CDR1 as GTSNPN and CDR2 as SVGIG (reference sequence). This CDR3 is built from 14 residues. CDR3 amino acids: CAWSVSGLIYEQYF. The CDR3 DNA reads TGTGCCTGGAGTGTATCGGGACTGATATACGAGCAGTACTTC. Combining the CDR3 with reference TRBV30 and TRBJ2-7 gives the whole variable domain SQTIHQWPATLVQPVGSPLSLECTVEGTSNPNLYWYRQAAGRGLQLLFYSVGIGQISSEVPQNLSASRPQDRQFILSSKKLLLSDSGFYLCAWSVSGLIYEQYFGPGTRLTVT.

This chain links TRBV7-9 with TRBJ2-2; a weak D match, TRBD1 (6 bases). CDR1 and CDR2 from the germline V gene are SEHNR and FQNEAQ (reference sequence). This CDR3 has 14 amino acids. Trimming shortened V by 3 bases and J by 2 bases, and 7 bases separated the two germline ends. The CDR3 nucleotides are TGTGCCAGCAGCTTGGACAGTAACACCGGGGAGCTGTTTTTT. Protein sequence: CASSLDSNTGELFF.

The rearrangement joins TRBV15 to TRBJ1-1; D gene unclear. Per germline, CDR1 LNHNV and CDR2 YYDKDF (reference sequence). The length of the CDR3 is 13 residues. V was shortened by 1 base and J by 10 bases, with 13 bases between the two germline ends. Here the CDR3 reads CATSRGSGSGAFF. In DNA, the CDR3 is TGTGCCACCAGCAGAGGGTCGGGGTCCGGAGCTTTCTTT.

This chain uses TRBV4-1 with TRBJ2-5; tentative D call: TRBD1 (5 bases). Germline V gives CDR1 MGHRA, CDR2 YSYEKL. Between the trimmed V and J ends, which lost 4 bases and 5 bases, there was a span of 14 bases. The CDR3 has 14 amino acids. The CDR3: CASSPGRGQETQYF. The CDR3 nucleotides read TGCGCCAGCAGCCCCGGAAGGGGTCAGGAGACCCAGTACTTC.

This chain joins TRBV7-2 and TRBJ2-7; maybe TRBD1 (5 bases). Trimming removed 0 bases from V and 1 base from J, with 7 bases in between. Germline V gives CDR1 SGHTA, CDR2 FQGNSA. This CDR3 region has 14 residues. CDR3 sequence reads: CASSLAGPSYEQYF. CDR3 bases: TGTGCCAGCAGCTTAGCGGGGCCGTCCTACGAGCAGTACTTC.